One sample yielded the 11 T cell receptor beta chains listed below, sequenced in a study of T cells in Graves' hyperthyroidism and ophthalmopathy. From RNA transcripts, TCR beta CDR3 regions were amplified. The study used the HTBI primer set for a first-round RT-PCR of the TCR CDR3. Each CDR3 protein is one row after TCRdb ran MiXCR on the multiplex PCR reads. The profile covers fewer than 350,000 distinct CDR3 sequences, with 18% appearing a single time and about 49% taken by the ten largest. The sequenced sample consisted of blood. These receptor sequences come from a woman aged 50 to 65 with Graves' hyperthyroidism.

The chain employs TRBV5-1 and TRBJ1-6; 8 nucleotides match TRBD1. The CDR3 length is 14 residues. V dropped 4 bases and J dropped 10; count of bases not matched to a gene: 7. Germline values: CDR1 SGHRS, CDR2 YFSETQ. CDR3 sequence: CASSQGQGESPLHF. DNA for the CDR3: TGCGCCAGCAGCCAAGGACAGGGAGAATCACCCCTCCACTTT.

The V gene is TRBV27, the J gene TRBJ2-2; D is possibly TRBD1 or TRBD2 (5 bases each). CDR1 MNHEY and CDR2 SMNVEV come from the germline V gene (reference sequence). The CDR3 extends over 14 amino acids. The V end was cut by 3 bases, the J end by 6 bases, with 11 bases between. The CDR3 coding sequence is TGTGCCAGCAGTTTCTCGGGGCGTCCCGGGGAGCTGTTTTTT. This sequence encodes CASSFSGRPGELFF.

V is TRBV10-3 and J is TRBJ2-1; D is ambiguous. V lost 10 bases, J lost 6 bases, and 10 bases lay in between. The CDR3 totals 11 residues. CDR1 and CDR2 (germline): ENHRY, SYGVKD. For the CDR3, the DNA is TGTGCCAGCTACGACATCAATGAGCAGTTCTTC. This encodes CASYDINEQFF.

The chain carries TRBV9 and TRBJ2-2, with a weak D call TRBD2 (6 bases). Looked up from germline, CDR1 is SGDLS and CDR2 is YYNGEE. V lost 2 bases and J lost 0, with 11 bases in between. The CDR3 is 16 residues long. CDR3 sequence (DNA): TGTGCCAGCAGCGTCGGCGGACTAACGAACACCGGGGAGCTGTTTTTT. It specifies CASSVGGLTNTGELFF.

Concerning this clonotype itself: A much larger clone differs by one base, so this may be a read error. Here the CDR3 DNA reads TGTGCCAGCAGTTGCGGGATCCTCAGCAATCAGCCCCAGCATTTT. Encoded protein: CASSCGILSNQPQHF. V is TRBV6-5 and J is TRBJ1-5; D remains ambiguous. This CDR3 has 15 amino acids. Germline CDR1 MNHEY, CDR2 SVGAGI. Trimming took 4 bases from V and 1 from J, leaving 11 bases between them.

This sequence joins TRBV14 and TRBJ2-2; D remains ambiguous. Germline V gives CDR1 SGHDN, CDR2 FVKESK. The CDR3 length is 12 residues. The V and J ends lost 4 bases and 8 bases respectively, with 8 bases between them. In DNA, the CDR3 is TGTGCCAGCAGCCGGGGAATTGGGGAGCTGTTTTTT. Translation: CASSRGIGELFF.

This clonotype was observed at least ten times. This chain uses TRBV2 with TRBJ2-3; 10 bases are shared with TRBD1. Unmatched junction bases numbered 5, after V lost 6 bases and J lost 2 bases. The CDR3 is 15 residues long. Germline V CDR1 and CDR2: SNHLY, FYNNEI. CDR3 coding DNA: TGTGCCAGCAGGCCCGGGACAGGGGTCACAGATACGCAGTATTTT. It is translated as CASRPGTGVTDTQYF.

This clonotype was found many times. This sequence joins TRBV30 and TRBJ2-1; D uncertain. Per germline, CDR1 GTSNPN and CDR2 SVGIG (reference sequence). Trimming removed 3 bases from V and 5 bases from J, with 2 bases in between. CDR3 size: 10 residues. The CDR3 region has the DNA TGTGCCTGGAGGAACAATGAGCAGTTCTTC. As protein: CAWRNNEQFF.

This clonotype has more than one count but fewer than ten. The chain couples TRBV24-1 to TRBJ1-5; 9 positions match TRBD1. The V and J ends lost 7 bases and 1 base, in that order; junction bases with no gene match: 7. There are 16 residues in the CDR3. The V gene's germline CDR1 is KGHDR and CDR2 SFDVKD. The CDR3 region has the DNA TGTGCCACCAGCGCGGGACAGGGAGTAAGCAATCAGCCCCAGCATTTT. Translated: CATSAGQGVSNQPQHF.

This clonotype was picked up many times. This sequence joins TRBV12-3 or TRBV12-4 and TRBJ2-3; TRBD2 matches at 12 bases. V gave up 5 bases and J gave up 1 base; unmatched junction bases: 4. This CDR3 contains 16 residues. For the CDR3, the DNA is TGTGCCAGCAGTGAAGGACTAGCGGGGCGCACAGATACGCAGTATTTT. This gives the protein CASSEGLAGRTDTQYF.

This clonotype showed up just once. V gene TRBV10-3 combines with J gene TRBJ2-3; 7 bases agree with TRBD1. This CDR3 has 15 residues. V lost 7 bases and J lost 5; bases outside the gene matches: 12. CDR1 ENHRY and CDR2 SYGVKD come from the germline V gene. CDR3 amino acids: CAIKGNDRAEDTQYF. The DNA for the CDR3 is TGTGCCATCAAGGGGAACGACAGGGCCGAAGATACGCAGTATTTT.